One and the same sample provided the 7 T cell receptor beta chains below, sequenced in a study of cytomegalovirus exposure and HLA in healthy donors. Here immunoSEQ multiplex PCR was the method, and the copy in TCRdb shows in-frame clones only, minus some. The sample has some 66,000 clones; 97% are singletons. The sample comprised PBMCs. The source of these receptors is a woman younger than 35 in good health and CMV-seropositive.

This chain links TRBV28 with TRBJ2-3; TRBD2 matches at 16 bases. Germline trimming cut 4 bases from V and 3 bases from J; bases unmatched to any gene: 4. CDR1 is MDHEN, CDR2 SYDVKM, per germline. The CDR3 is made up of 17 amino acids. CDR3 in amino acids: CASSSGLAGGPTDTQYF. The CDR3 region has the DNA TGTGCCAGCAGTTCGGGACTAGCGGGAGGGCCAACAGATACGCAGTATTTT.

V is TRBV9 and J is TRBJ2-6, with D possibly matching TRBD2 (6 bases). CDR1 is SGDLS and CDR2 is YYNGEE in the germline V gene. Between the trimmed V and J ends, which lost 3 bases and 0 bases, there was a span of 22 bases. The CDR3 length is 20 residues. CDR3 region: CASSASGGGIGFSGANVLTF. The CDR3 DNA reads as TGTGCCAGCAGCGCCTCAGGTGGAGGGATAGGATTCTCTGGGGCCAACGTCCTGACTTTC.

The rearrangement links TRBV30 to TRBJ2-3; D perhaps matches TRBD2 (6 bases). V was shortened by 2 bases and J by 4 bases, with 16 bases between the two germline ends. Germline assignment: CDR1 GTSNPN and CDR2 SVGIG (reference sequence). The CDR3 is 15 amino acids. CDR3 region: CAWSNLQREADTQYF. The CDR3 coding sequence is TGTGCCTGGAGTAACCTCCAAAGGGAGGCAGATACGCAGTATTTT. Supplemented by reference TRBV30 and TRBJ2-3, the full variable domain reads SQTIHQWPATLVQPVGSPLSLECTVEGTSNPNLYWYRQAAGRGLQLLFYSVGIGQISSEVPQNLSASRPQDRQFILSSKKLLLSDSGFYLCAWSNLQREADTQYFGPGTRLTVL.

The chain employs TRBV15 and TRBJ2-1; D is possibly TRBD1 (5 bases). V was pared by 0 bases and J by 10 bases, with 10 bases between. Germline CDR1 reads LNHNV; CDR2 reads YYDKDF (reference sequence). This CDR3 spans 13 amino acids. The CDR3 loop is CATSRDLGVEQFF. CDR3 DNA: TGTGCCACCAGCAGAGATCTAGGGGTGGAGCAGTTCTTC.

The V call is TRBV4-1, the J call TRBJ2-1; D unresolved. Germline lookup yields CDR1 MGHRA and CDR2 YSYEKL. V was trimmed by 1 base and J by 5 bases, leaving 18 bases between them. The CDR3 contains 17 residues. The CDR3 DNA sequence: TGCGCCAGCAGCCAAGGCCTGCTAGTGACCCCCAACAATGAGCAGTTCTTC. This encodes CASSQGLLVTPNNEQFF.

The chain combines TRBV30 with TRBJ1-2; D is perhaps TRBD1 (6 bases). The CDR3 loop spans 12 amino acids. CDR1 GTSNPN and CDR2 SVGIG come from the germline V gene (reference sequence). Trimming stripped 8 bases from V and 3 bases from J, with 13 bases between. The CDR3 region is CADGGGDYGYTF. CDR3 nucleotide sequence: TGTGCCGATGGCGGGGGCGACTATGGCTACACCTTC.

CDR3 sequence: CATSFRGLNEKLFF. In nucleotides, the CDR3 is TGTGCCACCAGCTTCCGGGGTCTTAATGAAAAACTGTTTTTT. The gene calls are TRBV15 and TRBJ1-4; D unclear. The CDR3 spans 14 residues. The germline CDR1 and CDR2 sequences are LNHNV and YYDKDF (reference sequence). Trimming left V 5 bases short and J 4 bases short, with 11 bases between.